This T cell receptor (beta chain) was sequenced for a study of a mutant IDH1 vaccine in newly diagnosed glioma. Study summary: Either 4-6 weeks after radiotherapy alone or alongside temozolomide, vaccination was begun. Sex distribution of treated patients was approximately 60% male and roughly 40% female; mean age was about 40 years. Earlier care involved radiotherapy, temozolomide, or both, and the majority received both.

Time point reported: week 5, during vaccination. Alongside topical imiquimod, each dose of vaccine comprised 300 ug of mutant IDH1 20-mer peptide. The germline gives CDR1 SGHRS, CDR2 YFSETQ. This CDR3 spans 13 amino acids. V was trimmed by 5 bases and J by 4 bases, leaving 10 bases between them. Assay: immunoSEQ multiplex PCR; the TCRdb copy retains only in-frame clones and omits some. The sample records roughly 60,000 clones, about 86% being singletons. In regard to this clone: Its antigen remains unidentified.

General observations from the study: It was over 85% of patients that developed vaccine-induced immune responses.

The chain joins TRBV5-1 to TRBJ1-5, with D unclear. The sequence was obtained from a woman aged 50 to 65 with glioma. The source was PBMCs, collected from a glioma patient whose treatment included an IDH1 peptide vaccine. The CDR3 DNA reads TGCGCCAGCAGAATGGACCCTAATCAGCCCCAGCATTTT. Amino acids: CASRMDPNQPQHF.